Presented here are 11 T cell receptor beta chains from one specimen sequenced in a study of T cell changes during pregnancy in multiple sclerosis. Libraries were prepared by immunoSEQ multiplex PCR; TCRdb keeps only in-frame clonotypes and omits some of them. The sample lists over 65,000 clones; 75% to 95% were seen once. The sequences come from peripheral blood, collected in the first trimester of pregnancy. These receptors all come from a female donor in good health, enrolled as a control in a pregnancy study.

The table lists this clone with a count of one. The V call is TRBV27, the J call TRBJ1-1; D is unresolved. This CDR3 region has 12 residues. The V and J ends lost 6 bases and 5 bases respectively, with 10 bases between them. Germline CDR1 MNHEY, CDR2 SMNVEV (reference sequence). CDR3 DNA sequence: TGTGCCAGCAGCCTATATGGTACTGAAGCTTTCTTT. Translation: CASSLYGTEAFF.

CDR3 coding DNA: TGTGCCAGCAGCGTGGAGGGGGGGTTTTACAATGAGCAGTTCTTC. As protein: CASSVEGGFYNEQFF. The chain couples TRBV9 to TRBJ2-1; a possible D gene is TRBD2 (7 bases). The CDR3 runs to 15 residues. CDR1 is SGDLS, CDR2 YYNGEE, per germline. Trimming removed 2 bases from V and 4 bases from J, with 13 bases in between.

This chain joins TRBV18 and TRBJ2-3, with a weak D call TRBD2 (6 bases). V was shortened by 5 bases and J by 4 bases, with 13 bases between the two germline ends. The germline V gene encodes CDR1 KGHSH and CDR2 LQKENI. The CDR3 extends over 14 amino acids. CDR3 residues: CASSATTGADTQYF. In DNA, the CDR3 is TGTGCCAGCTCAGCGACCACGGGGGCAGATACGCAGTATTTT. Looking up the rest from reference TRBV18 and TRBJ2-3 gives the full variable domain: NAGVMQNPRHLVRRRGQEARLRCSPMKGHSHVYWYRQLPEEGLKFMVYLQKENIIDESGMPKERFSAEFPKEGPSILRIQQVVRGDSAAYFCASSATTGADTQYFGPGTRLTVL.

The chain combines TRBV7-8 with TRBJ2-7, with a possible D match to TRBD2 (6 bases). V lost 3 bases, J lost 2 bases, and 14 bases lay in between. The CDR3 is 15 residues long. Germline CDR1 and CDR2: SGHVS and FQNEAQ. This CDR3 is CASSFEEAGTYEQYF. The CDR3 DNA sequence: TGTGCCAGCAGCTTCGAAGAGGCGGGGACCTACGAGCAGTACTTC.

This clone appeared a few times. DNA of the CDR3: TGTGCCAGCAGCTTATCCAACTATAATTCACCCCTCCACTTT. It specifies CASSLSNYNSPLHF. V gene TRBV7-3 combines with J gene TRBJ1-6, with D uncertain. This CDR3 contains 14 residues. Trimming left V 2 bases short and J 3 bases short, with 5 bases between. Germline CDR1 is SGHTA and CDR2 is FQGTGA.

The chain uses TRBV4-3 and TRBJ2-5, with 11 bases lining up with TRBD2. Trimming cost V 0 bases and J 5 bases; bases outside gene matches: 11. The CDR3 has 18 residues. Germline CDR1 LGHNA, CDR2 YSLEER. CDR3 loop: CASSQDLELAGDIETQYF. CDR3 in DNA: TGCGCCAGCAGCCAAGACCTAGAACTAGCGGGGGATATCGAGACCCAGTACTTC.

V is TRBV6-5 and J is TRBJ1-2; D is uncertain. The CDR3 contains 13 residues. V lost 6 bases and J 4 bases, leaving 12 bases between the germline ends. Germline CDR1 MNHEY, CDR2 SVGAGI. CDR3 DNA sequence: TGTGCCAGCAGGCTTCGGTCCCGCTATGGCTACACCTTC. Protein product: CASRLRSRYGYTF.

V and J are TRBV6-5 and TRBJ2-2, with 9 bases identical to TRBD1. Per germline, CDR1 MNHEY and CDR2 SVGAGI. This CDR3 is built from 13 residues. The J segment lost 8 bases and the V segment lost 6 bases, leaving 4 bases of the junction unmatched. Here the CDR3 reads CASRRDRVGELFF. The CDR3 DNA reads TGTGCCAGCAGGAGGGACAGGGTAGGGGAGCTGTTTTTT.

This chain links TRBV28 with TRBJ1-6; the match to TRBD1 covers 9 bases. Unmatched junction bases numbered 8, after V lost 10 bases and J lost 4 bases. CDR1 is MDHEN and CDR2 is SYDVKM in the germline V gene. The CDR3 sequence is 15 residues long. DNA for the CDR3: TGTGCCACCGGGGACAGGGCGAATTATAATTCACCCCTCCACTTT. Its protein product is CATGDRANYNSPLHF.

This chain uses TRBV7-2 with TRBJ1-1, with D maybe TRBD1 (5 bases). CDR1 and CDR2 (germline): SGHTA, FQGNSA. The CDR3 covers 14 residues. Deletions cut 4 bases from V and 0 bases from J, with 9 bases between. The CDR3 sequence: CASSSGVLNTEAFF. CDR3 DNA sequence: TGTGCCAGCAGCTCGGGGGTCCTGAACACTGAAGCTTTCTTT.

The chain combines TRBV5-1 with TRBJ2-7; 8 bases align to TRBD1. After removal of 0 bases from V and 3 bases from J, the junction contained 2 bases not matched to a gene. The CDR3 sequence is 14 residues long. Germline CDR1 and CDR2: SGHRS and YFSETQ. In DNA, the CDR3 is TGCGCCAGCAGCTTGGTCAGGGGGCTCTACGAGCAGTACTTC. Translation: CASSLVRGLYEQYF.